This T cell receptor (beta chain) was sequenced for a study of PD-L1 blockade in urothelial cancer. The protocol was immunoSEQ multiplex PCR, while the TCRdb copy is restricted to in-frame clones and leaves out a portion. The data contain around 21,000 clones, over 80% of them singletons. The sample holds a few counts of this clone. The time point here: peripheral blood 6 weeks after treatment start. Between the trimmed V and J ends, which lost 0 bases and 1 base, there was a span of 7 bases. CDR1 is MNHNS and CDR2 is SASEGT in the germline V gene. The CDR3 length is 14 residues. This chain connects TRBV6-1 to TRBJ2-7; D gene unclear. This sequence was found in a man aged 50-59 years with urothelial cancer. Sequencing was performed on PBMCs, taken around atezolizumab (anti-PD-L1) treatment. This CDR3 reads CASSEASGSYEQYF. The CDR3 DNA is TGTGCCAGCAGTGAAGCGTCCGGGTCCTACGAGCAGTACTTC.